Included here is one TCR beta chain sequence, with context. Its specificity is not known. The entry originates in a study of shared clonotypes between healthy human individuals. Whole-study findings and limits: The naive CD4 repertoires of several donors were compared, and approximately 5.3% of clonotypes were shared.

Here immunoSEQ multiplex PCR was the method, and the copy in TCRdb shows in-frame clones only, minus some. The data show about 680,000 clones, about 90% seen once. CD45RO-negative cells were positively selected for CCR7, leaving out terminally differentiated effector memory CD45RA+ cells. None of the donors, who were healthy HIV-negative adults, had recently had acute infections or vaccinations. The sequenced material came from naive CD8+ T cells sorted from blood. The clonotype originates from a man in his thirties or forties in good health.

CDR3 in DNA: TGTGCCAGCAGTGTGGAGACAGGGGCCGGGTTCGATGAGCAGTTCTTC. It yields the protein CASSVETGAGFDEQFF. This chain connects TRBV6-6 to TRBJ2-1, with TRBD1 matching 8 bases. CDR1 MNHNY and CDR2 SVGAGI come from the germline V gene (reference sequence). The CDR3 is 16 amino acids. J gave up 8 bases and V 5 bases, and 14 bases lay outside the gene matches.